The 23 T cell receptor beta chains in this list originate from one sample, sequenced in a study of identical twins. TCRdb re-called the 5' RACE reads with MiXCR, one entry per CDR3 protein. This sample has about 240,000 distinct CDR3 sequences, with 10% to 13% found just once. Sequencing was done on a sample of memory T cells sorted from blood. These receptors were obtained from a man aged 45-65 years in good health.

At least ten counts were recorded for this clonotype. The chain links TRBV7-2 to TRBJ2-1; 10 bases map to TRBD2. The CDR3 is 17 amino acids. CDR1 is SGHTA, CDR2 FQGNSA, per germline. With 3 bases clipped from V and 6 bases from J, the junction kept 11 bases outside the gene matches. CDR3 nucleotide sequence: TGTGCCAGCAGCTTTCAGGCTAGCGGGAGATTGAGCAATGAGCAGTTCTTC. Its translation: CASSFQASGRLSNEQFF. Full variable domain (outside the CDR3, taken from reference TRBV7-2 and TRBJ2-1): GAGVSQSPSNKVTEKGKDVELRCDPISGHTALYWYRQSLGQGLEFLIYFQGNSAPDKSGLPSDRFSAERTGGSVSTLTIQRTQQEDSAVYLCASSFQASGRLSNEQFFGPGTRLTVL.

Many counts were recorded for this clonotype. CDR3 sequence (DNA): TGTGCCATCAGCATTTCGAACACTGAAGCTTTCTTT. Its translation: CAISISNTEAFF. This chain connects TRBV10-3 to TRBJ1-1; D is ambiguous. The CDR3 is 12 residues long. Deletions cut 6 bases from V and 1 base from J, with 6 bases between. Germline V gives CDR1 ENHRY, CDR2 SYGVKD.

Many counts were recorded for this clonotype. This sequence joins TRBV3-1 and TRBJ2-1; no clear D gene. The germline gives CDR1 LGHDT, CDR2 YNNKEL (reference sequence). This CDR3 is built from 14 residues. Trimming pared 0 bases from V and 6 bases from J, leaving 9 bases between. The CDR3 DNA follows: TGTGCCAGCAGCCAAGACTTGGTGGCCAATGAGCAGTTCTTC. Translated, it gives CASSQDLVANEQFF.

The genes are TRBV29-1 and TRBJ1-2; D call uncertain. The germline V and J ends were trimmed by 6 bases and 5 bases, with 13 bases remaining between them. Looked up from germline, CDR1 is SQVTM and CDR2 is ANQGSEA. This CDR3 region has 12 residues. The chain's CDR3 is CSVAGSGYGYTF. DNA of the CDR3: TGCAGCGTGGCGGGATCCGGGTATGGCTACACCTTC.

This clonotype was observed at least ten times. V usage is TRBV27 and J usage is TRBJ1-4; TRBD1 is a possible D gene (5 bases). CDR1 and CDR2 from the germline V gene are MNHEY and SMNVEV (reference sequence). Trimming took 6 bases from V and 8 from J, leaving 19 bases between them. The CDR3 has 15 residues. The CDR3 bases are TGTGCCAGCAGAATGAGGAGCCAGGGTCCCGAAAAACTGTTTTTT. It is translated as CASRMRSQGPEKLFF. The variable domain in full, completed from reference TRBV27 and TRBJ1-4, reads EAQVTQNPRYLITVTGKKLTVTCSQNMNHEYMSWYRQDPGLGLRQIYYSMNVEVTDKGDVPEGYKVSRKEKRNFPLILESPSPNQTSLYFCASRMRSQGPEKLFFGSGTQLSVL.

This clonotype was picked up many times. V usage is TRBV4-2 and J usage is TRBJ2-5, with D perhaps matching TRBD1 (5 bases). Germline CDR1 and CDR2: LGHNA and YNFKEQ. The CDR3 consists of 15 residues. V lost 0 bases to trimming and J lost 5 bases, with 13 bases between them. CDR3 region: CASSQEGWGWETQYF. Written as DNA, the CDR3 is TGTGCCAGCAGCCAAGAAGGGTGGGGCTGGGAGACCCAGTACTTC.

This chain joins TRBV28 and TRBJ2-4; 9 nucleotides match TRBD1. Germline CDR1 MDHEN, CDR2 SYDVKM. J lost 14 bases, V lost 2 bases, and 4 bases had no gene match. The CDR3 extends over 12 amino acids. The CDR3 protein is CASSLTGGAKYF. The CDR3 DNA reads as TGTGCCAGCAGTTTAACAGGGGGCGCGAAGTACTTC.

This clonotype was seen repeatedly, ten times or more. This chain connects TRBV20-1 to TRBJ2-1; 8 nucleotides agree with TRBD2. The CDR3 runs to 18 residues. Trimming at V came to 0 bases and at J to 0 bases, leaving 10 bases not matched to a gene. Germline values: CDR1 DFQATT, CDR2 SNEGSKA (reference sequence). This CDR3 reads CSARDPPTSGSSYNEQFF. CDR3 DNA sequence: TGCAGTGCTAGAGATCCCCCAACTAGCGGCAGCTCCTACAATGAGCAGTTCTTC.

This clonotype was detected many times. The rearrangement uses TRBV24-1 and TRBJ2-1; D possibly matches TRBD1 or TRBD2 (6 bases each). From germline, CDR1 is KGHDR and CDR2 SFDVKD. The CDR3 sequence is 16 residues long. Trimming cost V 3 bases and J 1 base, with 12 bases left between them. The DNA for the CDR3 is TGTGCCACCAGTGATAAGGGGGGAGCTTCCTACAATGAGCAGTTCTTC. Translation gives CATSDKGGASYNEQFF.

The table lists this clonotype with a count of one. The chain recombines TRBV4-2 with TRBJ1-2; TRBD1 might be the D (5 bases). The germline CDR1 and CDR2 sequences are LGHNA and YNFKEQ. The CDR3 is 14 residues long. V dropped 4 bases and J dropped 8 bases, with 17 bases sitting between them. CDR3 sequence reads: CASSRNTGADGYTF. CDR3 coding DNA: TGTGCCAGCAGCCGTAACACCGGGGCAGACGGCTACACCTTC.

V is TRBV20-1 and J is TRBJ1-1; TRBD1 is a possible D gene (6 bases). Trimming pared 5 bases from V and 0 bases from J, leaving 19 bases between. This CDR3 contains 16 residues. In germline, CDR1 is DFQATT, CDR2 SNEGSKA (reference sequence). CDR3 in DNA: TGCAGTGCTCCTAAGACGGGACACCTCATGAACACTGAAGCTTTCTTT. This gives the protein CSAPKTGHLMNTEAFF.

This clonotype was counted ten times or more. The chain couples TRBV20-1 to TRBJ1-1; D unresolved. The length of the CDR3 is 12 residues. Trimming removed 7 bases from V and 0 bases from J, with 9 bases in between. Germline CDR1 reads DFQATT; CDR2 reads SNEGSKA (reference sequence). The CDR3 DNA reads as TGCAGTGTAACAGAAGTGAACACTGAAGCTTTCTTT. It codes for CSVTEVNTEAFF.

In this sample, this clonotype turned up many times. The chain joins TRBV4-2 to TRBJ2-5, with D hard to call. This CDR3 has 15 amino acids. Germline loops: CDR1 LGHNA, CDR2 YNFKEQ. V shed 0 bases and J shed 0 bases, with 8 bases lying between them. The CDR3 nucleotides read TGTGCCAGCAGCCAAGATTACAGAGACCAAGAGACCCAGTACTTC. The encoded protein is CASSQDYRDQETQYF.

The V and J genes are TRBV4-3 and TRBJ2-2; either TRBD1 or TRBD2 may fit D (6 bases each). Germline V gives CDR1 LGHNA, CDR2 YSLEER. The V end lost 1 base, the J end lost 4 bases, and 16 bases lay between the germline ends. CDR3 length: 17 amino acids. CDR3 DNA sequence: TGCGCCAGCAGCCAAGGGGGGGCCGGACCTAGCACCGGGGAGCTGTTTTTT. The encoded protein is CASSQGGAGPSTGELFF.

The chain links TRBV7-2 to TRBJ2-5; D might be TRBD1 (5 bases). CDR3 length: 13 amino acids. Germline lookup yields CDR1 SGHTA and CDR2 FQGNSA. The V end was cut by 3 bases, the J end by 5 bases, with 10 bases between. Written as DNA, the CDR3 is TGTGCCAGCAGCTTCCAGGGTGGGGAGACCCAGTACTTC. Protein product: CASSFQGGETQYF. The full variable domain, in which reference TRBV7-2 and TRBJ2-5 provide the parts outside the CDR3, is GAGVSQSPSNKVTEKGKDVELRCDPISGHTALYWYRQSLGQGLEFLIYFQGNSAPDKSGLPSDRFSAERTGGSVSTLTIQRTQQEDSAVYLCASSFQGGETQYFGPGTRLLVL.

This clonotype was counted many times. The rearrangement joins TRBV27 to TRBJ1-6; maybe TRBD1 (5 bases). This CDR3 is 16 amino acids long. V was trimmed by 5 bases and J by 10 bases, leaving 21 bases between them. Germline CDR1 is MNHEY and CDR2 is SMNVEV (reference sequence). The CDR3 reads CASSLTGGRAISPLHF. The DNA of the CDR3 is TGTGCCAGCAGTCTAACCGGAGGCAGGGCAATCTCACCCCTCCACTTT.

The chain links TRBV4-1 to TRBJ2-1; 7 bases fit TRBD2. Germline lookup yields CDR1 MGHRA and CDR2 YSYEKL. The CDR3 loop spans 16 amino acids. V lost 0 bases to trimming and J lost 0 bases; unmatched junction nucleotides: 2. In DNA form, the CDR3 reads TGCGCCAGCAGCCAAGATCTAGCGGCCTCCTACAATGAGCAGTTCTTC. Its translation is CASSQDLAASYNEQFF.

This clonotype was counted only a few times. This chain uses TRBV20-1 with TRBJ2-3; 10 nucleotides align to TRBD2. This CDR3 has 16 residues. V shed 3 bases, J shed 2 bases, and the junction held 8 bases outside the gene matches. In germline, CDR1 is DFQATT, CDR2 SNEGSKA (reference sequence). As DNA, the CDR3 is TGCAGTGCTAGCCCCCTACTAGCGGGGTCCACAGATACGCAGTATTTT. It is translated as CSASPLLAGSTDTQYF.

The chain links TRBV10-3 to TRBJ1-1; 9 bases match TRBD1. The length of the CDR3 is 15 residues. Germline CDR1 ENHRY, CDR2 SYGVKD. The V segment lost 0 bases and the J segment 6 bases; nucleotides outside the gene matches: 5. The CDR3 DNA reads TGTGCCATCAGTGAGTCGGGACAGGGATCCTCTGAAGCTTTCTTT. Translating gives CAISESGQGSSEAFF.

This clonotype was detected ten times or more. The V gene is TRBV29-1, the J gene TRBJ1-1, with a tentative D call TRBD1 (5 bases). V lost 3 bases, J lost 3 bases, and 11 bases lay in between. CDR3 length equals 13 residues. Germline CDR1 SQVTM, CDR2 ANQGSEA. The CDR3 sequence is CSVDGGGHTEAFF. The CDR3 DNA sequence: TGCAGCGTTGACGGTGGGGGTCACACTGAAGCTTTCTTT.

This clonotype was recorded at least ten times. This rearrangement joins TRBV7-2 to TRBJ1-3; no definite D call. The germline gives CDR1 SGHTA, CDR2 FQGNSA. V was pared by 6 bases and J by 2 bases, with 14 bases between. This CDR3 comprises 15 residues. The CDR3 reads CASSINFGTGNTIYF. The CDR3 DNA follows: TGTGCCAGCAGTATAAACTTCGGGACTGGAAACACCATATATTTT.

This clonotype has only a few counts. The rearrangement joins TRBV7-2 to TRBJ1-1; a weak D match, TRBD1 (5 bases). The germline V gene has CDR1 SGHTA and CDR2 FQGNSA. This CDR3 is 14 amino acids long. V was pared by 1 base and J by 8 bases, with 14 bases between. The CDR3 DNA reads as TGTGCCAGCAGCTTAGGAGCCAGGGTGGGGGAAGCTTTCTTT. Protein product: CASSLGARVGEAFF.

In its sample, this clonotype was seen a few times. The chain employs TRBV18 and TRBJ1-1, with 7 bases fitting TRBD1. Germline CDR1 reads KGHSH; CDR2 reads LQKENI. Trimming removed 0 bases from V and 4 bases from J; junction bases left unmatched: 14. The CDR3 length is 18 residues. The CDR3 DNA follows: TGTGCCAGCTCACCACCGGGACAGAGCCCGCTTTATAGCACTGAAGCTTTCTTT. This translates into CASSPPGQSPLYSTEAFF.